This is a list of T cell receptor beta chains from one sample in a study of T cell clones after liver transplantation. The table came from immunoSEQ multiplex PCR; TCRdb's copy has only in-frame clones and leaves some out. The table records 68,000 or so clones, 80% to 95% of them present only once. The source material was CD4+ T cells from blood, sampled less than 27 months after liver transplant. Receptor source: a human patient who received a liver transplant. Some T cells may have originated in the graft donor. Each CDR3 is given with its conserved first and last residue. The D gene is left open where the match is weak. Clone size is given for some rows only: seen once, a few or many times, or a class if the clone is expanded.

d_call	clone_size	v_call	j_call	cdr3_nt	cdr3_aa
-	-	TRBV7-3	TRBJ2-5	TGTGCCAGCAGCGTCAGCAGGGGTCAGACCCAGTACTTC	CASSVSRGQTQYF
-	once	TRBV5-1	TRBJ2-5	TGCGCCAGCAGCTTGCAGGCCCCGGCAGAGACCCAGTACTTC	CASSLQAPAETQYF
TRBD2	-	TRBV11-3	TRBJ2-1	TGTGCCAGCAGCCCTAGGTTTGGGACTAGGGCCAATGAGCAGTTCTTC	CASSPRFGTRANEQFF
-	-	TRBV7-9	TRBJ2-5	TGTGCCAGCAGCTTTGCGGGGGCAGGCGAGACCCAGTACTTC	CASSFAGAGETQYF
-	-	TRBV2	TRBJ2-3	TGTGCCAGCAGCACCGGACGCACAGATACGCAGTATTTT	CASSTGRTDTQYF
-	-	TRBV5-4	TRBJ1-2	TGTGCCAGCAGCCCCGGTGGGTACTATGGCTACACCTTC	CASSPGGYYGYTF
-	-	TRBV4-1	TRBJ2-7	TGCGCCAGCAGCCGGGGCGGGGCCGAGCAGTACTTC	CASSRGGAEQYF
-	-	TRBV19	TRBJ1-2	TGTGCCAGTCTGCCCCGAATGGGCGCGGCCAATGGCTACACCTTC	CASLPRMGAANGYTF
TRBD1	-	TRBV5-8	TRBJ2-7	TGTGCCAGCAGCTTCACAGGGGGCCCGAGCTCCTACGAGCAGTACTTC	CASSFTGGPSSYEQYF
TRBD2	-	TRBV14	TRBJ2-5	TGTGCCAGCAGCCTGAAGCGTAGGTCTAGCGGCCCCCAAGAGACCCAGTACTTC	CASSLKRRSSGPQETQYF
TRBD1	-	TRBV5-1	TRBJ1-3	TGCGCCAGCAGCTCCAAGGGGGCTGGCCACTCTGGAAACACCATATATTTT	CASSSKGAGHSGNTIYF
-	-	TRBV7-2	TRBJ2-7	TGTGCCAGCAGCTCTAGCTCCTACGAGCAGTACTTC	CASSSSSYEQYF
TRBD1	-	TRBV4-1	TRBJ1-2	TGCGCCAGCAGCCAACCACCGGGACAGGGAAACTATGGCTACACCTTC	CASSQPPGQGNYGYTF
-	once	TRBV28	TRBJ1-2	TGTGCCAGCAGTTCCCCGACAGTCGCCTATGGCTACACCTTC	CASSSPTVAYGYTF
-	-	TRBV15	TRBJ2-6	TGTGCCACCAGCCCAAGGGGGTCTGGGGCCAACGTCCTGACTTTC	CATSPRGSGANVLTF
TRBD2	-	TRBV11-2	TRBJ2-7	TGTGCCAGCAGCCAGGCGGCTAGCGGGGGCTACGAGCAGTACTTC	CASSQAASGGYEQYF
-	-	TRBV7-9	TRBJ2-6	TGTGCCAGCAGCTTACCTCTGATCGGGCCCGGGGCCAACGTCCTGACTTTC	CASSLPLIGPGANVLTF
-	-	TRBV5-4	TRBJ1-4	TGTGCCAGCAGCTCGGGGGGGCCCAATGAAAAACTGTTTTTT	CASSSGGPNEKLFF